This T cell receptor (beta chain) was sequenced for a study of blood T cell repertoires in COVID-19 (dated by TCRdb to about 2020). Broadly, across the study: Samples covering the acute and convalescent phases of COVID-19 were provided by collaborators in the United States, Italy and Spain. A de-identified subject ID, COVID-19 status, age in years and sex were almost always included in the sample metadata. The samples were drawn from two sources: the first 160 participants of the ongoing ImmuneRACE study, and fewer than 1,500 subjects contributed by 6 global collaborators. Where available, HLA class I and class II types were taken from metadata supplied by the sample provider and were not determined by assay-based typing. The material from the prospective study consisted of cDNA or gDNA derived from T cells, B-cell-depleted T cells, or PBMCs. Subjects who had been exposed to COVID-19, were actively infected with it, or had recovered from it provided the deeply sampled blood TCRbeta repertoires that made up the dataset. A freely available public database, intended as a resource for researchers studying the immune response to SARS-CoV-2, is where the repertoires were released.

The full study reports these points: Clinical and demographic metadata were provided uncurated, with the amount varying by source and participant.

In Seattle, one collaborating source enrolled patients while the infection was active and tracked those patients longitudinally over the course of disease. The collaborating institutions used their own protocols to collect whole blood in K2EDTA tubes. Collaborator samples were shipped for TCRbeta analysis as frozen whole blood, isolated PBMCs, or DNA extracted from either sample type. From a lookup of the germline V gene (reference sequence), CDR1 and CDR2 are SEHNR and FQNEAQ. Relative to germline, V is 5 bases shorter and J is 0 bases shorter, with 16 bases between their ends. From the cysteine up to the phenylalanine, the CDR3 has a length of 16 residues. Only CDR3 DNA is held: 48 bases, read in frame from base 1. TCRbeta CDR3 regions were amplified from genomic DNA by means of the immunoSEQ Assay, a bias-controlled multiplex PCR. As for how the authors treated the data: The number of nucleated cells in each sample was estimated from the amplification of reference gene primers within the assay. To quantify the absolute abundance of each unique TCRbeta CDR3 rearrangement, sequence reads were collapsed and filtered. For each sample, productive Simpson clonality was calculated as the square root of Simpson's diversity index over productive rearrangements. Here the immuneACCESS table is served through TCRdb, limited to in-frame sequences with V and J called. Missing clones are a known gap in these copies; in checked studies unresolved V genes cover under half, and the rest lacks a known reason. The D gene and trimming were derived from the DNA, and the V and J assignments and clone size from that table. Counted in this sample were 200,000 or so clones; under 90% of them appeared once. More than 9% of the sample goes to the ten largest clones.

Of note for this clone: Its recognized antigen is unknown. Per-base quality was not reported, and no clone a single base away is much larger than it.

Recombination connected TRBV7-9 to TRBJ1-2; the D gene remains uncertain. The sequencing sample was made of peripheral blood. This sequence was found in a woman over 75 with COVID-19, enrolled during active disease. The sequenced DNA: TGTGCCAGCAGCGCTAGCGCGGGTTTCCCTAACTATGGCTACACCTTC. Its translation is CASSASAGFPNYGYTF.